The 18 T cell receptor beta chains presented below share a single source sample, sequenced in a study of blood T cell repertoires in COVID-19. Clones were sequenced by immunoSEQ multiplex PCR, and TCRdb holds only the in-frame ones, with some missing. This sample has 150,000 to 200,000 clones, with 89% found just once. Source material: PBMCs or T cells enriched from blood (not recorded which). Receptors originate from a woman between 18 and 29 years old who had recovered from COVID-19.

The V and J genes are TRBV6-6 and TRBJ2-2; tentative D call: TRBD1 (6 bases). The CDR3 runs to 14 residues. Germline V gene lookup returns CDR1 MNHNY and CDR2 SVGAGI (reference sequence). V lost 8 bases to trimming and J lost 5 bases, with 15 bases between them. The CDR3 reads CASELQGWTGELFF. CDR3 in DNA: TGTGCCAGCGAACTTCAGGGGTGGACCGGGGAGCTGTTTTTT.

This rearrangement joins TRBV7-9 to TRBJ2-2; 11 nucleotides line up with TRBD2. V gave up 4 bases and J gave up 3 bases; unmatched junction bases: 4. CDR3 length equals 16 residues. Germline V gene lookup returns CDR1 SEHNR and CDR2 FQNEAQ (reference sequence). In nucleotides, the CDR3 is TGTGCCAGCAGCTGGGGACTAGCGGAGGACACCGGGGAGCTGTTTTTT. Protein: CASSWGLAEDTGELFF.

The chain couples TRBV18 to TRBJ2-7; perhaps TRBD2 as D (6 bases). V lost 0 bases, J lost 6 bases, and 12 bases lay in between. This CDR3 has 14 amino acids. Germline CDR1 KGHSH, CDR2 LQKENI. DNA of the CDR3: TGTGCCAGCTCACCACCCAATAGGGGAGGCGAGCAGTACTTC. Translated, it gives CASSPPNRGGEQYF.

V usage is TRBV19 and J usage is TRBJ1-5; perhaps TRBD1 as D (6 bases). V was trimmed by 2 bases and J by 5 bases, leaving 16 bases between them. The germline V gene has CDR1 LNHDA and CDR2 SQIVND (reference sequence). The CDR3 contains 16 residues. CDR3 loop: CASSIQQGFGDQPQHF. CDR3 DNA: TGTGCCAGTAGTATACAACAGGGATTTGGGGATCAGCCCCAGCATTTT. Full variable domain (rest looked up from reference TRBV19 and TRBJ1-5): DGGITQSPKYLFRKEGQNVTLSCEQNLNHDAMYWYRQDPGQGLRLIYYSQIVNDFQKGDIAEGYSVSREKKESFPLTVTSAQKNPTAFYLCASSIQQGFGDQPQHFGDGTRLSIL.

This chain connects TRBV5-1 to TRBJ1-3; D is unclear. Trimming took off 2 bases at V and 3 bases at J, with 9 bases between the two ends. The CDR3 runs to 14 residues. Per germline, CDR1 SGHRS and CDR2 YFSETQ. CDR3 DNA: TGCGCCAGCAGCTTACAGACCGGTGGAAACACCATATATTTT. Translation: CASSLQTGGNTIYF.

The CDR3 protein is CASRLLAGEQGEQFF. The CDR3, as DNA: TGTGCCAGCAGATTACTAGCGGGAGAACAAGGCGAGCAGTTCTTC. V is TRBV2 and J is TRBJ2-1, with 11 bases aligning to TRBD2. V lost 6 bases, J lost 10 bases, and 11 bases stayed unmatched. CDR3 size: 15 residues. The V gene's germline CDR1 is SNHLY and CDR2 FYNNEI.

This chain links TRBV28 with TRBJ2-1, with TRBD2 matching over 12 bases. CDR1 is MDHEN, CDR2 SYDVKM, per germline. The CDR3 contains 15 residues. The ends lost 3 bases at V and 9 bases at J; junction bases unmatched: 6. CDR3 nucleotide sequence: TGTGCCAGCAGTTTGCGCCTAGCGGGAGGGGGTGAGCAGTTCTTC. Translating it yields CASSLRLAGGGEQFF.

The chain combines TRBV2 with TRBJ1-4; 10 positions match TRBD1. This CDR3 region has 13 residues. V trimming: 6 bases; J trimming: 7 bases; junction bases outside the gene matches: 2. Germline assignment: CDR1 SNHLY and CDR2 FYNNEI. CDR3 nucleotides: TGTGCCAGCAGAGGACAGGGGGTTGAAAAACTGTTTTTT. This translates into CASRGQGVEKLFF.

This clone occurred a few times. This sequence joins TRBV5-6 and TRBJ1-5, with D possibly TRBD1 on 5 matching bases. Germline lookup yields CDR1 SGHDT and CDR2 YYEEEE. Trimming left V 4 bases short and J 3 bases short, with 14 bases between. There are 15 residues in the CDR3. CDR3 nucleotide sequence: TGTGCCAGCAGCCCTTATCGGGGGGTCAATCAGCCCCAGCATTTT. Translating it yields CASSPYRGVNQPQHF.

The chain employs TRBV11-2 and TRBJ2-1; 8 positions match TRBD2. Germline-derived CDR1 and CDR2 are SGHAT and FQNNGV. CDR3 length: 16 amino acids. V was pared by 3 bases and J by 2 bases, with 6 bases of the junction left unmatched. This chain's CDR3 is CASSFGGGRTYNEQFF. As DNA, the CDR3 is TGTGCCAGCAGCTTTGGCGGCGGGAGGACCTACAATGAGCAGTTCTTC.

The V call is TRBV2, the J call TRBJ2-3, with D possibly matching TRBD2 (6 bases). CDR1 SNHLY and CDR2 FYNNEI come from the germline V gene. V gave up 8 bases and J gave up 1 base, with 10 bases separating them. The CDR3 sequence is 13 residues long. CDR3 loop: CASRGGGTDTQYF. CDR3 coding DNA: TGTGCCAGCCGGGGCGGGGGCACAGATACGCAGTATTTT.

The J gene is TRBJ1-2, the V gene TRBV4-3, with D perhaps TRBD1 (5 bases). The CDR3 covers 15 residues. CDR1 is LGHNA, CDR2 YSLEER, per germline. Trimming cost V 0 bases and J 2 bases, with 10 bases left between them. CDR3 region: CASSQEGRGNYGYTF. DNA for the CDR3: TGCGCCAGCAGCCAAGAGGGCCGGGGGAACTATGGCTACACCTTC.

V usage is TRBV2 and J usage is TRBJ2-5, with 10 bases identical to TRBD2. There are 14 residues in the CDR3. Germline trimming cut 4 bases from V and 4 bases from J; bases unmatched to any gene: 3. CDR1 is SNHLY and CDR2 is FYNNEI in the germline V gene. The CDR3 sequence is CASSGLAGVETQYF. In DNA form, the CDR3 reads TGTGCCAGCAGTGGCCTAGCGGGAGTAGAGACCCAGTACTTC. Complete variable domain (other parts from reference TRBV2 and TRBJ2-5): EPEVTQTPSHQVTQMGQEVILRCVPISNHLYFYWYRQILGQKVEFLVSFYNNEISEKSEIFDDQFSVERPDGSNFTLKIRSTKLEDSAMYFCASSGLAGVETQYFGPGTRLLVL.

This clone was seen a single time. The rearrangement links TRBV4-3 to TRBJ2-1, with D possibly matching TRBD1 (6 bases). Germline values: CDR1 LGHNA, CDR2 YSLEER. This CDR3 is built from 13 residues. CDR3 region: CASRGLTDNEQFF. The CDR3 DNA is TGCGCTTCGAGGGGGTTGACAGACAATGAGCAGTTCTTC.

The chain combines TRBV7-2 with TRBJ2-2; D may be TRBD1 (5 bases). The germline V gene has CDR1 SGHTA and CDR2 FQGNSA. This CDR3 has 14 residues. The V end was cut by 2 bases, the J end by 7 bases, with 11 bases between. The CDR3 loop reads CASSLKGVHGELFF. For the CDR3, the DNA is TGTGCCAGCAGCTTAAAAGGGGTCCACGGGGAGCTGTTTTTT.

J is TRBJ2-7 and V is TRBV10-3, with TRBD2 as a possible D gene (6 bases). The ends were cut back, 7 bases at V and 3 bases at J, with 13 bases in the middle. Germline-derived CDR1 and CDR2 are ENHRY and SYGVKD. The CDR3 runs to 13 residues. The CDR3 nucleotides are TGTGCCATCACCGAGTCAGCGGGCTACGAGCAGTACTTC. The encoded protein is CAITESAGYEQYF.

The chain is built from TRBV5-5 and TRBJ1-5; 8 bases are a match to TRBD1. The CDR3 is 14 residues long. In germline, CDR1 is SGHKS, CDR2 YYEKEE (reference sequence). Germline trimming cut 2 bases from V and 4 bases from J; bases unmatched to any gene: 2. CDR3 bases: TGTGCCAGCAGCTTAAGGACAGGGAATCAGCCCCAGCATTTT. This encodes CASSLRTGNQPQHF.

This chain connects TRBV6-1 to TRBJ2-2; no clear D gene. Trimming removed 3 bases from V and 1 base from J, with 15 bases in between. The CDR3 is made up of 17 amino acids. Germline assignment: CDR1 MNHNS and CDR2 SASEGT. The CDR3 spells CASSEVIGSVNTGELFF. The CDR3 nucleotides read TGTGCCAGCAGTGAGGTGATCGGGTCTGTGAACACCGGGGAGCTGTTTTTT.